This is a list of T cell receptor beta chains from one sample in a study of blood T cell repertoires in COVID-19. Measured with immunoSEQ multiplex PCR; TCRdb has only the in-frame clones, and not every one. The sample lists 220,000 or so clones, 70% to 90% seen once, with roughly 10% in the top ten. Material: peripheral blood. Source of these receptors: a woman in her forties or fifties with COVID-19, enrolled during active disease. Each CDR3 is given with its conserved first and last residue. The order of the fields is D gene, clone size, J gene, V gene, CDR3 DNA, CDR3 protein. The D gene is left open where the match is weak. Only part of the rows carry a size: once, few, many, or a class if the clone is expanded.

D: -
size: -
J: TRBJ1-2
V: TRBV30
DNA: TGTGCCTGGAGTGTACGATCCCAGTCCTATGGCTACACCTTC
CDR3: CAWSVRSQSYGYTF

D: TRBD1
size: -
J: TRBJ1-1
V: TRBV19
DNA: TGTGCCAGTTTACGACAGGGTGGTTACACTGAAGCTTTCTTT
CDR3: CASLRQGGYTEAFF

D: -
size: -
J: TRBJ1-1
V: TRBV2
DNA: TGTGCCAGCAGTCCCGGGACACCGAACACTGAAGCTTTCTTT
CDR3: CASSPGTPNTEAFF

D: -
size: few
J: TRBJ1-6
V: TRBV5-5
DNA: TGTGCCAGCAGCTTCCTGCTGCCGAGGGTAAATTCACCCCTCCACTTT
CDR3: CASSFLLPRVNSPLHF

D: TRBD2
size: -
J: TRBJ2-1
V: TRBV5-4
DNA: TGTGCCAGCAGCTCTCGACGGACTAGCGGGGGGTACAATGAGCAGTTCTTC
CDR3: CASSSRRTSGGYNEQFF

D: TRBD1
size: once
J: TRBJ1-1
V: TRBV7-9
DNA: TGTGCCAGCAGCTACGGACAGGGGGGCACTGAAGCTTTCTTT
CDR3: CASSYGQGGTEAFF

D: -
size: -
J: TRBJ2-6
V: TRBV19
DNA: TGTGCCAGTAGTATAGATTTGGCACCGAAGGGCAGGGGAACCTCTGGGGCCAACGTCCTGACTTTC
CDR3: CASSIDLAPKGRGTSGANVLTF

D: -
size: once
J: TRBJ1-1
V: TRBV12-3/TRBV12-4
DNA: TGTGCCAGCAGTTTACGGGAGGGAACTGAAGCTTTCTTT
CDR3: CASSLREGTEAFF

D: TRBD1
size: once
J: TRBJ2-1
V: TRBV6-6
DNA: TGTGCCAGCAGTTACCCTGGGACAGGGGGCAATGAGCAGTTCTTC
CDR3: CASSYPGTGGNEQFF

D: -
size: -
J: TRBJ1-2
V: TRBV29-1
DNA: TGCAGCGTCACCCATGGGCAGGCTCTCTCCTTC
CDR3: CSVTHGQALSF

D: -
size: -
J: TRBJ1-5
V: TRBV5-8
DNA: TGTGCCAGCAGCTTATCGGTATCCTTTAGCAATCAGCCCCAGCATTTT
CDR3: CASSLSVSFSNQPQHF

D: -
size: -
J: TRBJ2-3
V: TRBV4-3
DNA: TGCGCCAGCAGCCAAGGGTGGAGAGGGGGGGGCCCAGATACGCAGTATTTT
CDR3: CASSQGWRGGGPDTQYF

D: -
size: -
J: TRBJ1-3
V: TRBV3-1/TRBV3-2
DNA: TGTGCCAGCAGCACCCACCAGGGTGGGAACACCATATATTTT
CDR3: CASSTHQGGNTIYF

D: -
size: -
J: TRBJ1-1
V: TRBV7-2
DNA: TGTGCCAGCAGTATACAGGGTTTTGGCACTGAAGCTTTCTTT
CDR3: CASSIQGFGTEAFF

D: -
size: -
J: TRBJ2-3
V: TRBV12-5
DNA: TGTGCTAGTGGTTTGAACAGAGCAGATACGCAGTATTTT
CDR3: CASGLNRADTQYF

D: -
size: -
J: TRBJ2-7
V: TRBV7-2
DNA: TGTGCCAGCAGCTTAGCAGTGGGGGGTGAGCAGTACTTC
CDR3: CASSLAVGGEQYF

D: -
size: -
J: TRBJ2-6
V: TRBV18
DNA: TGTGCCAGCTCACTTAAAAGAGGGGGTACTGGGGCCAACGTCCTGACTTTC
CDR3: CASSLKRGGTGANVLTF

D: TRBD1
size: -
J: TRBJ1-2
V: TRBV6-5
DNA: TGTGCCAGCAGTCTCGGACAGGGCTTCTATGGCTACACCTTC
CDR3: CASSLGQGFYGYTF

D: -
size: -
J: TRBJ1-1
V: TRBV11-2
DNA: TGTGCCAGCAGCCGCTATCCCCTTGAAGCTTTCTTT
CDR3: CASSRYPLEAFF

D: -
size: once
J: TRBJ2-3
V: TRBV27
DNA: TGTGCCAGCAGTTTAGTCAGGGTCCGCACAGATACGCAGTATTTT
CDR3: CASSLVRVRTDTQYF

D: TRBD1
size: -
J: TRBJ1-2
V: TRBV19
DNA: TGTGCCAGTGTCTCATCCGGGACAGGCAACTATGGCTACACCTTC
CDR3: CASVSSGTGNYGYTF

D: -
size: few
J: TRBJ2-7
V: TRBV9
DNA: TGTGCCAGCAGCGTCTCACCTATATACGAGCAGTACTTC
CDR3: CASSVSPIYEQYF

D: TRBD1
size: -
J: TRBJ2-7
V: TRBV2
DNA: TGTGCCAGCAGCCACAGGGGAATCTACGAGCAGTACTTC
CDR3: CASSHRGIYEQYF

D: TRBD1
size: -
J: TRBJ1-1
V: TRBV6-5
DNA: TGTGCCAGCATTGCCTTAGGGACAGGGACTGAAGCTTTCTTT
CDR3: CASIALGTGTEAFF

D: -
size: -
J: TRBJ1-1
V: TRBV2
DNA: TGTGCCATCTTGCGCCGAAACACTGAAGCTTTCTTT
CDR3: CAILRRNTEAFF

D: -
size: few
J: TRBJ1-6
V: TRBV28
DNA: TGTGCCAGCAGTTTTATCCGTGGAGGGGGGGGCCATAATTCACCCCTCCACTTT
CDR3: CASSFIRGGGGHNSPLHF

D: TRBD2
size: -
J: TRBJ2-1
V: TRBV10-1
DNA: TGCGCCAGCAGTGAGTCAACCGGGGGGGTCTACAATGAGCAGTTCTTC
CDR3: CASSESTGGVYNEQFF

D: TRBD1
size: -
J: TRBJ1-2
V: TRBV4-1
DNA: TGCGCCAGCAGCCAAGACAGGGGGCTAAACTATGGCTACACCTTC
CDR3: CASSQDRGLNYGYTF

D: TRBD2
size: -
J: TRBJ2-3
V: TRBV27
DNA: TGTGCCACCACATGGGCTAGCGGGGGGGCAGATACGCAGTATTTT
CDR3: CATTWASGGADTQYF

D: TRBD1
size: few
J: TRBJ1-5
V: TRBV19
DNA: TGTGCCAGTCAGGGGATATTTCCGGGACAGGGTATTTTGCAGCCCCAGCATTTT
CDR3: CASQGIFPGQGILQPQHF

D: TRBD1
size: -
J: TRBJ2-6
V: TRBV29-1
DNA: TGCAGCGTCGGAGGGACAGGGGGCTCTGGGGCCAACGTCCTGACTTTC
CDR3: CSVGGTGGSGANVLTF

D: -
size: -
J: TRBJ2-2
V: TRBV27
DNA: TGTGCCAGCAGTTTACGCGGCCGGGTAGCAACCGGGGAGCTGTTTTTT
CDR3: CASSLRGRVATGELFF

D: TRBD1
size: once
J: TRBJ1-4
V: TRBV25-1
DNA: TGTGCCAGCGGAGGGGGCGCGGGTGAAAAACTGTTTTTT
CDR3: CASGGGAGEKLFF

D: -
size: -
J: TRBJ1-3
V: TRBV4-3
DNA: TGCGCCAGCAGCCAAGATCGGGGGGTTGGAAACACCATATATTTT
CDR3: CASSQDRGVGNTIYF

D: -
size: -
J: TRBJ1-2
V: TRBV10-3
DNA: TGTGCCATCAGTGAAGGTGTGGGGGGGCCTTATGGCTACACCTTC
CDR3: CAISEGVGGPYGYTF

D: TRBD2
size: -
J: TRBJ2-3
V: TRBV11-3
DNA: TGTGCCAGCAGCTTATCTCTAGCGGGGGGAGTCGTGTCGCAGTATTTT
CDR3: CASSLSLAGGVVSQYF

D: TRBD1
size: -
J: TRBJ2-5
V: TRBV24-1
DNA: TGTGCCACCAGTGGACAGGGACAGGAGACCCAGTACTTC
CDR3: CATSGQGQETQYF

D: -
size: -
J: TRBJ2-3
V: TRBV21-1
DNA: TGTGCCAGCAGCAACCGGGACTGCACAGATACGCAGTATTTT
CDR3: CASSNRDCTDTQYF

D: -
size: -
J: TRBJ2-5
V: TRBV27
DNA: TGTGCCAGCACTCTTCAAGAGACCCAGTACTTC
CDR3: CASTLQETQYF

D: -
size: many
J: TRBJ1-1
V: TRBV5-1
DNA: TGCGCCAGCAGCCCATCACTACAGGGTCTGATGAACACTGAAGCTTTCTTT
CDR3: CASSPSLQGLMNTEAFF

D: TRBD1
size: -
J: TRBJ1-5
V: TRBV10-3
DNA: TGTGCCATCAGTGGGTCGACAGGGGTGGGCCAGCCCCAGCATTTT
CDR3: CAISGSTGVGQPQHF

D: -
size: -
J: TRBJ1-1
V: TRBV19
DNA: TGTGCCAGTAGTTTTGGGGTGGGGAGCACTGAAGCTTTCTTT
CDR3: CASSFGVGSTEAFF

D: -
size: -
J: TRBJ2-1
V: TRBV9
DNA: TGTGCCAGCAGCCAAGGCGAAGGGGGGGACTCCTACAATGAGCAGTTCTTC
CDR3: CASSQGEGGDSYNEQFF

D: TRBD1
size: -
J: TRBJ1-1
V: TRBV30
DNA: TGTGCCTGGAGTGTACGGCACAGGGGAAGAAGTGAAGCTTTCTTT
CDR3: CAWSVRHRGRSEAFF

D: -
size: once
J: TRBJ1-3
V: TRBV9
DNA: TGTGCCAGCAGCGTAGGAAGAGTGCGGGGAAACACCATATATTTT
CDR3: CASSVGRVRGNTIYF

D: TRBD1
size: few
J: TRBJ1-1
V: TRBV27
DNA: TGTGCCAGCACCCCGGACAGGTGGAACACTGAAGCTTTCTTT
CDR3: CASTPDRWNTEAFF

D: TRBD1
size: -
J: TRBJ1-1
V: TRBV23-1
DNA: TGCGCCAGCAGTCAATCAGGGACAGGGAAACGGGTCGATGAAGCTTTCTTT
CDR3: CASSQSGTGKRVDEAFF

D: -
size: -
J: TRBJ1-3
V: TRBV6-6
DNA: TGTGCCAGCACACATGTAACAGAGTCTGGAAACACCATATATTTT
CDR3: CASTHVTESGNTIYF

D: TRBD1
size: -
J: TRBJ2-5
V: TRBV13
DNA: TGTGCCAGCAGCCCCCGGACAGGATTAGAACAAGAGACCCAGTACTTC
CDR3: CASSPRTGLEQETQYF

D: -
size: -
J: TRBJ1-6
V: TRBV7-2
DNA: TGTGCCAGCAGGTTGATGGGAGATTCACCCCTCCACTTT
CDR3: CASRLMGDSPLHF

D: -
size: -
J: TRBJ2-1
V: TRBV10-3
DNA: TGTGCCATCAGTTCTACTAGCAAGGGTGAGCAGTTCTTC
CDR3: CAISSTSKGEQFF

D: -
size: -
J: TRBJ1-5
V: TRBV6-4
DNA: TGTGCCAGCAGTCCTACAGGGAATAGCAATCAGCCCCAGCATTTT
CDR3: CASSPTGNSNQPQHF

D: TRBD1
size: -
J: TRBJ1-2
V: TRBV7-8
DNA: TGTGCCAGCAGCCGCAGGGCTCCCGGGACAGGGGGTTCTAGCTATGGCTACACCTTC
CDR3: CASSRRAPGTGGSSYGYTF

D: TRBD1
size: once
J: TRBJ2-3
V: TRBV5-1
DNA: TGCGCCAGCAGCTCCGGGACAGGGAGGGGTTATACGCAGTATTTT
CDR3: CASSSGTGRGYTQYF

D: -
size: -
J: TRBJ2-3
V: TRBV9
DNA: TGTGCCAGCAGCGAGCAGATCGATCTAGCGCCTAGCACAGATACGCAGTATTTT
CDR3: CASSEQIDLAPSTDTQYF